A selection of T cell receptor beta chains follows, all from one sample in a study of T cells in localized non-small cell lung cancer. Some clones are missing from TCRdb's copy, which holds only in-frame ones; the method was immunoSEQ multiplex PCR. The profile shows about 21,000 clones, approximately 91% of them singletons. The sequences come from PBMCs, collected before any cancer treatment. The receptors were sampled from a man between 35 and 75 years old with stage II squamous cell lung carcinoma. Each CDR3 is given with its conserved first and last residue.

v_gene	j_gene	CDR3aa
TRBV5-1	TRBJ2-1	CASSLAPGNEQFF
TRBV9	TRBJ2-3	CASSVTSENTDTQYF
TRBV5-6	TRBJ1-5	CASRIQGDRNQPQHF
TRBV4-1	TRBJ1-6	CASSRPRGGSRSPLHF
TRBV11-2	TRBJ2-7	CASSLRGYYEQYF
TRBV27	TRBJ1-4	CASGFLQGAKRNEKLFF
TRBV5-5	TRBJ2-7	CASSLGQTLNYEQYF
TRBV11-2	TRBJ1-3	CASSLDEVHSENTIYF
TRBV5-6	TRBJ1-1	CASSEIQGTNTEAFF
TRBV15	TRBJ2-3	CATSPQGDRVDTQYF
TRBV9	TRBJ2-1	CASSVSAGETYNEQFF
TRBV5-1	TRBJ1-1	CASGSGRANTEAFF
TRBV30	TRBJ2-1	CAWRSTGTLPQFF
TRBV6-5	TRBJ1-2	CASSYSTGGYGYTF
TRBV18	TRBJ2-6	CASSLGTSGANVLTF
TRBV5-6	TRBJ2-7	CASSLGRAHEQYF
TRBV5-4	TRBJ2-1	CASSPGGGGHYNEQFF
TRBV25-1	TRBJ1-3	CASSAGNTIYF
TRBV18	TRBJ2-7	CASSRVPGHSHYEQYF
TRBV6-5	TRBJ2-2	CASSYGFYTGELFF
TRBV18	TRBJ2-3	CASSSTVGSGGPDTQYF
TRBV6-1	TRBJ1-2	CASSGIGRAKGTYGYTF
TRBV5-4	TRBJ2-2	CASSPRGGAGGELFF
TRBV27	TRBJ1-4	CASSLGGLGEKLFF
TRBV9	TRBJ2-3	CASSPDLWGRTDTQYF
TRBV10-3	TRBJ1-6	CAISESISSTSPLHF
TRBV5-4	TRBJ2-1	CASSLGTGSAYNEQFF
TRBV4-1	TRBJ2-1	CASSSGLAVTYNEQFF
TRBV9	TRBJ1-3	CASSVAWELGNTIYF
TRBV9	TRBJ2-5	CASSVGGEETQYF
TRBV2	TRBJ2-1	CASSEGGRRGNEQFF
TRBV5-1	TRBJ2-3	CASSQPTGGDTQYF
TRBV6-5	TRBJ1-1	CASSPGQREGTEAFF
TRBV28	TRBJ2-5	CASSSMGQGPIGTQYF
TRBV10-2	TRBJ2-7	CASSAGTFGQYF